Below, 18 T cell receptor beta chains from the same sample are listed, as sequenced in a study of T cell repertoires in cytomegalovirus infection. TCRdb called the reads again in MiXCR, with one record for every CDR3 protein. This sample has about 150,000 distinct CDR3 sequences, with around 24% found just once. Sequences were obtained from PBMCs. Receptors originate from a human donor in good health (CMV status not recorded). Some clones in this sample may be carry-over from other donors' samples.

This clonotype was recorded many times. The gene calls are TRBV7-9 and TRBJ2-3, with 8 bases identical to TRBD2. Germline lookup yields CDR1 SEHNR and CDR2 FQNEAQ (reference sequence). V lost 5 bases and J lost 4; bases outside the gene matches: 5. The CDR3 contains 14 residues. CDR3 in amino acids: CASSRLALSDTQYF. The CDR3 nucleotides are TGTGCCAGCAGCCGACTAGCGTTGTCAGATACGCAGTATTTT. Variable domain in full (rest from reference TRBV7-9 and TRBJ2-3): DTGVSQNPRHKITKRGQNVTFRCDPISEHNRLYWYRQTLGQGPEFLTYFQNEAQLEKSRLLSDRFSAERPKGSFSTLEIQRTEQGDSAMYLCASSRLALSDTQYFGPGTRLTVL.

The V gene is TRBV6-2 or TRBV6-3, the J gene TRBJ1-1; D ambiguous. Trimming took off 7 bases at V and 2 bases at J, with 11 bases between the two ends. Per germline, CDR1 MNHEY and CDR2 SVGEGT. CDR3 length equals 13 residues. The CDR3 sequence: CASTSDFNTEAFF. CDR3 DNA: TGTGCCAGCACCTCGGACTTTAACACTGAAGCTTTCTTT.

V usage is TRBV30 and J usage is TRBJ2-5, with D tentatively TRBD1 (5 bases). The CDR3 is 10 amino acids. CDR1 is GTSNPN, CDR2 SVGIG, per germline (reference sequence). V lost 5 bases and J lost 14, with 15 bases in between. The chain's CDR3 is CAWGLGLRYF. In DNA, the CDR3 is TGTGCCTGGGGCTTGGGGCTCAGATACTTC.

This chain uses TRBV28 with TRBJ2-1; tentatively, D is TRBD1 or TRBD2 (6 bases each). This CDR3 contains 12 residues. The germline V gene encodes CDR1 MDHEN and CDR2 SYDVKM. V lost 3 bases and J 14 bases, leaving 14 bases between the germline ends. The CDR3 region has the DNA TGTGCCAGCAGTTTGAACCCGGGGGCCGAGTTCTTC. Translated: CASSLNPGAEFF.

This rearrangement joins TRBV5-1 to TRBJ1-2; 8 bases are a match to TRBD1. Trimming removed 4 bases from V and 4 bases from J; junction bases left unmatched: 3. Germline-derived CDR1 and CDR2 are SGHRS and YFSETQ. This CDR3 contains 13 residues. As DNA, the CDR3 is TGCGCCAGCAGCGGACAGGGTGGCTATGGCTACACCTTC. Translated: CASSGQGGYGYTF.

This clonotype was recorded once. The CDR3 spells CASRIVAGGTGELFF. For the CDR3, the DNA is TGTGCCAGTAGAATTGTAGCGGGGGGCACCGGGGAGCTGTTTTTT. This chain links TRBV19 with TRBJ2-2, with 10 bases that match TRBD2. After removal of 6 bases from V and 4 bases from J, the junction contained 5 bases not matched to a gene. Germline lookup yields CDR1 LNHDA and CDR2 SQIVND (reference sequence). This CDR3 is built from 15 residues. The full variable domain, rest sourced from reference TRBV19 and TRBJ2-2, is DGGITQSPKYLFRKEGQNVTLSCEQNLNHDAMYWYRQDPGQGLRLIYYSQIVNDFQKGDIAEGYSVSREKKESFPLTVTSAQKNPTAFYLCASRIVAGGTGELFFGEGSRLTVL.

Of note for this clonotype: Possible read error: a much larger clone is one base away. The J gene is TRBJ2-1, the V gene TRBV4-1; TRBD2 agrees at 11 bases. Germline loops: CDR1 MGHRA, CDR2 YSYEKL. The CDR3 extends over 16 amino acids. The CDR3 protein is CASSQEGLAGGNEQIF. In DNA form, the CDR3 reads TGCGCCAGCAGCCAAGAGGGTCTAGCGGGAGGAAATGAGCAGATCTTC.

The chain carries TRBV7-9 and TRBJ2-1; D gene ambiguous. Germline V gene lookup returns CDR1 SEHNR and CDR2 FQNEAQ (reference sequence). The CDR3 length is 15 residues. Deletions cut 4 bases from V and 5 bases from J, with 15 bases between. CDR3 coding DNA: TGTGCCAGCAGCTCGACTTCCTATGGGGACAATGAGCAGTTCTTC. This codes for CASSSTSYGDNEQFF. Together with reference TRBV7-9 and TRBJ2-1, the CDR3 gives the full variable domain: DTGVSQNPRHKITKRGQNVTFRCDPISEHNRLYWYRQTLGQGPEFLTYFQNEAQLEKSRLLSDRFSAERPKGSFSTLEIQRTEQGDSAMYLCASSSTSYGDNEQFFGPGTRLTVL.

The chain employs TRBV20-1 and TRBJ2-7; no firm D call. This CDR3 contains 12 residues. The V and J ends lost 5 bases and 7 bases respectively, with 15 bases between them. The V gene's germline CDR1 is DFQATT and CDR2 SNEGSKA (reference sequence). This CDR3 reads CSAEDMGAEQYF. Written as DNA, the CDR3 is TGCAGTGCTGAAGACATGGGCGCGGAGCAGTACTTC.

V gene TRBV2 combines with J gene TRBJ1-6; D perhaps matches TRBD1 (5 bases). The V gene's germline CDR1 is SNHLY and CDR2 FYNNEI. V was shortened by 6 bases and J by 5 bases, with 8 bases between the two germline ends. This CDR3 has 13 amino acids. In DNA form, the CDR3 reads TGTGCCAGCAGGGACAATAATAATTCACCCCTCCACTTT. Protein product: CASRDNNNSPLHF.

There are a few counts of this clonotype. The V gene is TRBV11-2, the J gene TRBJ1-1; no reliable D call. The V gene lost 6 bases and the J gene lost 10 bases, with 12 bases spanning the gap. Germline values: CDR1 SGHAT, CDR2 FQNNGV. The CDR3 runs to 11 residues. The CDR3 loop reads CASRLERVAFF. The CDR3 coding sequence is TGTGCCAGCAGACTCGAACGAGTAGCTTTCTTT.

This clonotype came up many times. The chain carries TRBV7-2 and TRBJ2-1, with 7 bases identical to TRBD1. Germline V gives CDR1 SGHTA, CDR2 FQGNSA. The CDR3 is made up of 13 amino acids. With 1 base clipped from V and 6 bases from J, the junction kept 0 bases outside the gene matches. This CDR3 reads CASSLGQGNEQFF. CDR3 DNA: TGTGCCAGCAGCTTAGGACAGGGCAATGAGCAGTTCTTC.

This clonotype was recorded only once. The conserved phenylalanine or tryptophan is not found at the CDR3 terminus, so this likely reflects a read error. CDR3 protein: CASSLGYAGYGYTS. The DNA of the CDR3 is TGCGCCAGCAGCTTGGGATATGCGGGCTATGGCTACACCTCC. The V and J genes are TRBV5-1 and TRBJ1-2, with D hard to call. Germline assignment: CDR1 SGHRS and CDR2 YFSETQ. The germline V and J ends were trimmed by 0 bases and 4 bases, with 10 bases remaining between them. The CDR3 spans 14 residues.

This clonotype showed up many times. This sequence joins TRBV11-2 and TRBJ2-2; TRBD1 or TRBD2 may be the D gene (5 bases each). CDR1 SGHAT and CDR2 FQNNGV come from the germline V gene. The CDR3 is 16 residues long. V lost 6 bases and J lost 0, with 14 bases in between. The CDR3 loop is CASSILRGPNTGELFF. DNA of the CDR3: TGTGCCAGCAGTATTCTCCGGGGACCGAACACCGGGGAGCTGTTTTTT.

The table lists this clonotype with a few counts. The chain joins TRBV6-1 to TRBJ2-1, with D possibly being TRBD2 (6 bases). Germline CDR1 MNHNS, CDR2 SASEGT. The CDR3 runs 15 residues. Trimming took 5 bases from V and 6 from J, leaving 17 bases between them. The CDR3 DNA reads TGTGCCAGCAGTTCAGGAGGGGCGGGACGCAATGAGCAGTTCTTC. Translating it yields CASSSGGAGRNEQFF.

This clonotype was found a few times. This chain connects TRBV7-3 to TRBJ2-6; TRBD1 or TRBD2 may be the D gene (5 bases each). V was trimmed by 5 bases and J by 2 bases, leaving 10 bases between them. The CDR3 extends over 15 amino acids. Germline V gene sequence: CDR1 SGHTA, CDR2 FQGTGA. CDR3 protein: CASSRDGTGANVLTF. The DNA of the CDR3 is TGTGCCAGCAGCAGGGACGGTACTGGGGCCAACGTCCTGACTTTC.

This clonotype has a count of ten or more. The chain uses TRBV19 and TRBJ2-3; D uncertain. CDR3 length: 11 amino acids. V dropped 8 bases and J dropped 5 bases, with 8 bases sitting between them. Per the germline V gene, CDR1 is LNHDA and CDR2 is SQIVND (reference sequence). CDR3 protein: CASGLQDTQYF. CDR3 DNA sequence: TGTGCCAGTGGGTTACAAGATACGCAGTATTTT.

The chain links TRBV6-1 to TRBJ2-1; D is perhaps TRBD2 (5 bases). Germline V gene lookup returns CDR1 MNHNS and CDR2 SASEGT. This CDR3 has 11 amino acids. Trimming removed 0 bases from V and 14 bases from J, with 8 bases in between. For the CDR3, the DNA is TGTGCCAGCAGTGAAGCGAGGGCGGAGTTCTTC. This translates into CASSEARAEFF.